This T cell receptor (beta chain) originates from a study of prognosis after radiotherapy for stage I lung cancer. Overall study findings and caveats: In patients who developed distant metastases, Shannon entropy measured after stereotactic body radiation therapy was lower, and baseline Shannon entropy was not associated with metastases. Unique TCR clones declined after stereotactic body radiation therapy, from a median roughly 9,900 to 7,200.

Germline V gene sequence: CDR1 KGHDR, CDR2 SFDVKD. This CDR3 spans 15 amino acids. With 0 bases clipped from V and 5 bases from J, the junction kept 3 bases outside the gene matches. CDR3 of TCR beta was amplified from genomic DNA via a two-round multiplex PCR. The use of primers specific to each TRBV and TRBJ gene characterized first-round PCR. TCRdb reanalysed the multiplex PCR reads using MiXCR and keeps one entry per CDR3 protein. The sample shows some 15,000 distinct CDR3 sequences, 50% to 65% of them seen only once. By frequency in the sample, this clonotype is medium-sized (0.01 to 0.1%). Its antigen is not identified.

This specimen consisted of PBMCs, obtained before or after stereotactic body radiation therapy (not recorded which). V usage is TRBV24-1 and J usage is TRBJ2-1; 7 bases agree with TRBD1. The receptor was derived from a donor over 45 with non-small cell lung cancer. The CDR3 spells CATSDLRGLDNEQFF. The CDR3 DNA sequence: TGTGCCACCAGTGATTTGAGGGGGCTAGACAATGAGCAGTTCTTC.